This T cell receptor beta chain was sequenced in a study of T cell responses to AZD1222 COVID-19 vaccine. Study-level findings and limits: Donors, mostly white British, included more females; clonal diversity was possibly underestimated. The study sampled repertoires only after the peak T cell response. Spike-specific TCR breadth and depth both grew after two AZD1222 doses.

The protocol was immunoSEQ multiplex PCR, while the TCRdb copy is restricted to in-frame clones and leaves out a portion. Of over 100,000 clones in the sample, 75% to 90% are singletons; the top ten hold approximately 5.2%. Details on this clone: Its antigen is still unknown.

This CDR3 has 16 residues. CDR1 is LGHNA, CDR2 YSLEER, per germline. The V and J ends lost 0 bases and 5 bases respectively, with 14 bases between them. The sequence came from an adult in good health. The material was peripheral blood, obtained on day 0 of AZD1222 vaccination. The genes are TRBV4-3 and TRBJ1-5, with D unresolved. The CDR3 region is CASSQDLTVGDQPQHF. Here the CDR3 DNA reads TGCGCCAGCAGCCAAGATTTGACGGTTGGAGATCAGCCCCAGCATTTT.